Below, one T cell receptor (beta chain) is given with its context. Antigen: not known. The data were taken from a study of T cell responses to AZD1222 COVID-19 vaccine. Study background: Second-dose timings of about 4 or about 12 weeks were pooled. General observations from the study: It was only a handful of AZD1222 recipients who were seropositive at baseline. The donor group comprised mostly white British people and more females; the analysis possibly underestimated clonal diversity. Spike regions recognized by vaccine-associated CD4 TCRs spanned the protein, led by 160-218 and 743-854.

Germline V CDR1 and CDR2: SGHTA, FQGNSA. The CDR3 consists of 12 residues. V dropped 2 bases and J dropped 3 bases, with 2 bases sitting between them. The method was immunoSEQ multiplex PCR; TCRdb's version includes in-frame clones alone and lacks a portion of them. The top ten hold under 4.5% of the sample, which has under 150,000 clones, around nine tenths seen once. The TCR was taken from an adult in good health. The chain has TRBV7-2 and TRBJ1-5; D remains unclear. This specimen consisted of peripheral blood, obtained on day 0 of AZD1222 vaccination. The CDR3 sequence: CASSLSNQPQHF. The DNA of the CDR3 is TGTGCCAGCAGCTTATCCAATCAGCCCCAGCATTTT.